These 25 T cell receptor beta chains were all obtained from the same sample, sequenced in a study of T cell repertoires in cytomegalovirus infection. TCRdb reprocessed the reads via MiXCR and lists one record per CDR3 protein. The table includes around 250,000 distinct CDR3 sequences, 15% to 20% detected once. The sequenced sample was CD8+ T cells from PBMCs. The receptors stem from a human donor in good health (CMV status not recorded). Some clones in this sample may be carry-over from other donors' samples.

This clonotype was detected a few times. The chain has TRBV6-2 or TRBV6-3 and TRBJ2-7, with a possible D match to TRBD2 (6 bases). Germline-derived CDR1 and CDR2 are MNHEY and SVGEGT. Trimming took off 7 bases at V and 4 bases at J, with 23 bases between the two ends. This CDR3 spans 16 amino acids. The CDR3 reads CASTPDGGGLVYEQYF. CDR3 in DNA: TGTGCCAGCACCCCGGACGGGGGAGGATTGGTGTACGAGCAGTACTTC.

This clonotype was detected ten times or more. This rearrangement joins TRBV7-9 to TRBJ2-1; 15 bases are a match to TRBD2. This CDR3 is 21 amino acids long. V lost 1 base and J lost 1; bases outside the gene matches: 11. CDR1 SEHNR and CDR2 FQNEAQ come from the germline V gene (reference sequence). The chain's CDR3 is CASSLEGLAGGIYHSYNEQFF. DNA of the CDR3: TGTGCCAGCAGCTTAGAGGGACTAGCGGGGGGCATATATCATTCCTACAATGAGCAGTTCTTC.

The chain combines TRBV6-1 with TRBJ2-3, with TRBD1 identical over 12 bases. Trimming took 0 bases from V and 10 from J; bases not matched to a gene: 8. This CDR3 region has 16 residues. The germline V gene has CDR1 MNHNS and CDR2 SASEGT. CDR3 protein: CASSEAGGQGAKSQYF. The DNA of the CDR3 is TGTGCCAGCAGTGAAGCAGGGGGACAGGGGGCCAAATCGCAGTATTTT.

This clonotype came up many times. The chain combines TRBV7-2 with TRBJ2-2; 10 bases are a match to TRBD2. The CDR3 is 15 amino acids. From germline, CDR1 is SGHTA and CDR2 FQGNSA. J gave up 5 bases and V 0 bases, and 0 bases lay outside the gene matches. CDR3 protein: CASSLALAGTGELFF. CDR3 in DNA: TGTGCCAGCAGCTTAGCACTAGCGGGGACCGGGGAGCTGTTTTTT.

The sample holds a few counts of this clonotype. CDR3 DNA: TGTGCCAGCAGCTTAGAACCCTTTGCCCGGACAGGGGGCACAGATACGCAGTATTTT. This codes for CASSLEPFARTGGTDTQYF. This chain joins TRBV7-6 and TRBJ2-3; 9 bases fit TRBD1. CDR3 length: 19 amino acids. V dropped 1 base and J dropped 1; count of bases not matched to a gene: 12. In germline, CDR1 is SGHVS, CDR2 FNYEAQ. The full variable domain, its missing parts supplied by reference TRBV7-6 and TRBJ2-3, is GAGVSQSPRYKVTKRGQDVALRCDPISGHVSLYWYRQALGQGPEFLTYFNYEAQQDKSGLPNDRFSAERPEGSISTLTIQRTEQRDSAMYRCASSLEPFARTGGTDTQYFGPGTRLTVL.

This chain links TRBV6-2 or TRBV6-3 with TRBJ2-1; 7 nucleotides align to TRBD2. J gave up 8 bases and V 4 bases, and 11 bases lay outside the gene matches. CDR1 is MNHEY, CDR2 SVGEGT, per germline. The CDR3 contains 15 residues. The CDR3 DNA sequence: TGTGCCAGCAGTTTGTGGACTAGGCTTGGGGATGAGCAGTTCTTC. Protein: CASSLWTRLGDEQFF.

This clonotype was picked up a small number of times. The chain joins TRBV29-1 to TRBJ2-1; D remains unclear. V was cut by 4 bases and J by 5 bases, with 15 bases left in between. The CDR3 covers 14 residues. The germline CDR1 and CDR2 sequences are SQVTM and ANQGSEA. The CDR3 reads CSVAQPGSNNEQFF. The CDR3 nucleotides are TGCAGCGTTGCCCAGCCAGGCTCAAACAATGAGCAGTTCTTC.

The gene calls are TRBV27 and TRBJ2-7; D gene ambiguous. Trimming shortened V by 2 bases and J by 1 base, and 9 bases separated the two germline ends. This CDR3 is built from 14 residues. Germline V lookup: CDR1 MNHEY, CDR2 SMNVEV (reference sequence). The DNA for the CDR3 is TGTGCCAGCAGTTTAGCGTCGCCATCCTACGAGCAGTACTTC. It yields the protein CASSLASPSYEQYF.

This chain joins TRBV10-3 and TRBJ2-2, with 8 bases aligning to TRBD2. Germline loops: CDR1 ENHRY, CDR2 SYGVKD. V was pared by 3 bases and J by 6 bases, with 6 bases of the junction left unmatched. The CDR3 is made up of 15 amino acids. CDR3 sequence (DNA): TGTGCCATCAGTGACGGCGCGGGGGGCGCCGGGGAGCTGTTTTTT. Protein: CAISDGAGGAGELFF.

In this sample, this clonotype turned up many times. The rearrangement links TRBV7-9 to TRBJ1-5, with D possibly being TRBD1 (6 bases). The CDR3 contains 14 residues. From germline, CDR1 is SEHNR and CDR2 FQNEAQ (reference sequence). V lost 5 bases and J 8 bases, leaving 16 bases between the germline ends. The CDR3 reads CASSLSGAPEPQHF. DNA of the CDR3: TGTGCCAGCAGCCTCTCGGGGGCGCCGGAGCCCCAGCATTTT.

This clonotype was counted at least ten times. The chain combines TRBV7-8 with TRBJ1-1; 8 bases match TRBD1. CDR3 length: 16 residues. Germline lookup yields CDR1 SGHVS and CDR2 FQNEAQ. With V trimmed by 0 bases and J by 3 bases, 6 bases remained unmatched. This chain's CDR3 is CASSLAAGGVDTEAFF. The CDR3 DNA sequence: TGTGCCAGCAGCTTAGCGGCAGGGGGCGTCGACACTGAAGCTTTCTTT.

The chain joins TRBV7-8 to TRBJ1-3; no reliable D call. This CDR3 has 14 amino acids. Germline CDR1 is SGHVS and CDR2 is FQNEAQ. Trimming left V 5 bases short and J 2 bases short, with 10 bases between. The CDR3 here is CASSRVGTGNTIYF. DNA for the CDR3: TGTGCCAGCAGCCGAGTAGGGACTGGAAACACCATATATTTT.

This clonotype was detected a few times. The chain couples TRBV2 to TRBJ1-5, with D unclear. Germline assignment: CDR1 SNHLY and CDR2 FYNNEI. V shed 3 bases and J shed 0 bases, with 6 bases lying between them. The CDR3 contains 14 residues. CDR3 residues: CASSDPDSNQPQHF. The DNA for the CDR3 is TGTGCCAGCAGTGATCCGGATAGCAATCAGCCCCAGCATTTT.

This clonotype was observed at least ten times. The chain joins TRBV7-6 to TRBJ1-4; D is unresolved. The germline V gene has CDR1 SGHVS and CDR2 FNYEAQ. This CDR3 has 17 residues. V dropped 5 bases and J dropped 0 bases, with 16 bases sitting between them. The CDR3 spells CASSPTGGRATNEKLFF. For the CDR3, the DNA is TGTGCCAGCAGCCCGACGGGCGGCAGAGCAACTAATGAAAAACTGTTTTTT. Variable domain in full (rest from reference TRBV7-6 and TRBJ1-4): GAGVSQSPRYKVTKRGQDVALRCDPISGHVSLYWYRQALGQGPEFLTYFNYEAQQDKSGLPNDRFSAERPEGSISTLTIQRTEQRDSAMYRCASSPTGGRATNEKLFFGSGTQLSVL.

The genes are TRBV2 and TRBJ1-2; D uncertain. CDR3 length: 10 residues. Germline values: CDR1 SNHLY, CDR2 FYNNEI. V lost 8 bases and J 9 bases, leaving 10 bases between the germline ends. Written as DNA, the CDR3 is TGTGCCAGCTCTGGCCTGAGCTACACCTTC. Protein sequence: CASSGLSYTF. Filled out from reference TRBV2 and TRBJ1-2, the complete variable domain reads EPEVTQTPSHQVTQMGQEVILRCVPISNHLYFYWYRQILGQKVEFLVSFYNNEISEKSEIFDDQFSVERPDGSNFTLKIRSTKLEDSAMYFCASSGLSYTFGSGTRLTVV.

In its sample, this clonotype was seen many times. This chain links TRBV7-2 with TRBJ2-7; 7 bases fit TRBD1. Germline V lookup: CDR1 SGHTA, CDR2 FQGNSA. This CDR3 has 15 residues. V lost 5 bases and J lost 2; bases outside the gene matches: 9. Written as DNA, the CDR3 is TGTGCCAGCAGCCCGGAGACAGGGCTTACCTACGAGCAGTACTTC. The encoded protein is CASSPETGLTYEQYF. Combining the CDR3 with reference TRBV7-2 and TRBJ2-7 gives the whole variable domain GAGVSQSPSNKVTEKGKDVELRCDPISGHTALYWYRQSLGQGLEFLIYFQGNSAPDKSGLPSDRFSAERTGGSVSTLTIQRTQQEDSAVYLCASSPETGLTYEQYFGPGTRLTVT.

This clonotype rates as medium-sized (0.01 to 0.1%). The CDR3 is CASSLSLGAEETQYF. DNA of the CDR3: TGTGCCAGCAGTTTATCGTTGGGGGCCGAAGAGACCCAGTACTTC. The J gene is TRBJ2-5, the V gene TRBV27; tentative D call: TRBD1 (6 bases). CDR1 is MNHEY and CDR2 is SMNVEV in the germline V gene (reference sequence). V was clipped by 0 bases and J by 3 bases, with 11 bases between them. This CDR3 comprises 15 residues.

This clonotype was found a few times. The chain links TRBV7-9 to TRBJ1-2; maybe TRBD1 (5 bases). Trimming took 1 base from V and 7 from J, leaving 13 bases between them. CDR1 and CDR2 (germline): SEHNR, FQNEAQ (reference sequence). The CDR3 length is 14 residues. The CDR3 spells CASSLGSQVFGYTF. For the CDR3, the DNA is TGTGCCAGCAGCTTAGGCTCACAGGTGTTTGGCTACACCTTC.

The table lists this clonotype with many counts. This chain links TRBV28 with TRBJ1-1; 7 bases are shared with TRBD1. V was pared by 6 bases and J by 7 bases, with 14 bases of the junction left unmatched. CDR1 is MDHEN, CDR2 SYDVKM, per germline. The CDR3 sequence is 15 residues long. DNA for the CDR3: TGTGCCAGCAGCCCGGTGGTGACAGGGACGGGTGAAGCTTTCTTT. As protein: CASSPVVTGTGEAFF.

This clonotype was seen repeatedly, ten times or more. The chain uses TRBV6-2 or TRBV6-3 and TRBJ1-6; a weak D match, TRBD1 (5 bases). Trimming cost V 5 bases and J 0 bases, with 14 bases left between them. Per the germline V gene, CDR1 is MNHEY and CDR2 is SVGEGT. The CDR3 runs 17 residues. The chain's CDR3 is CASSDGTPSSYNSPLHF. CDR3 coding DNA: TGTGCCAGCAGTGACGGGACTCCAAGCTCCTATAATTCACCCCTCCACTTT.

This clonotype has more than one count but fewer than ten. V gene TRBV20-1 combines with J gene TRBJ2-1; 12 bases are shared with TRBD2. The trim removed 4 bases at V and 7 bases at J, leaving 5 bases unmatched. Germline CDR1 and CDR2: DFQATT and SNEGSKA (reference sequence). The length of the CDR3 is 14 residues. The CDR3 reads CSATLAGGPNEQFF. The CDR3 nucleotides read TGCAGTGCTACGCTAGCGGGGGGGCCGAATGAGCAGTTCTTC.

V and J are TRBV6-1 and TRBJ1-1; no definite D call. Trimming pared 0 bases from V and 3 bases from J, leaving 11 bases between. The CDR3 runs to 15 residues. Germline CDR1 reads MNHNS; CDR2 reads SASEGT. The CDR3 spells CASSEAGFGDTEAFF. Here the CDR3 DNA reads TGTGCCAGCAGTGAAGCAGGGTTTGGGGACACTGAAGCTTTCTTT.

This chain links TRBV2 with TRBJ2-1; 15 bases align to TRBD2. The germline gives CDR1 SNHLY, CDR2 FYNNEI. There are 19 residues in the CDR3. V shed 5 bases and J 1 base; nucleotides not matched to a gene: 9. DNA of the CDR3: TGTGCCAGCAGTTTTGGGACTAGCGGGGGGCCCAATTCCTACAATGAGCAGTTCTTC. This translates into CASSFGTSGGPNSYNEQFF.

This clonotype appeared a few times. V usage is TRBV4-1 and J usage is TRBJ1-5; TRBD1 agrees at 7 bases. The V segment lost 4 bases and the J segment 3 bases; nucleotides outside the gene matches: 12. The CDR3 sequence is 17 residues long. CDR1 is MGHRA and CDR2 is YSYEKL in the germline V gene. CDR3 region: CASSRTPLQGNNQPQHF. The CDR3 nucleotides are TGCGCCAGCAGCCGTACGCCCTTACAGGGGAACAATCAGCCCCAGCATTTT.

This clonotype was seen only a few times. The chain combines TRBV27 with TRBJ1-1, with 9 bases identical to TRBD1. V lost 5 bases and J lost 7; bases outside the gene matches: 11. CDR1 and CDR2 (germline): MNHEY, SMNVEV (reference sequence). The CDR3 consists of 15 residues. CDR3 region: CASSSTQGAGGEAFF. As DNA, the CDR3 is TGTGCCAGCAGTAGTACACAGGGGGCCGGAGGTGAAGCTTTCTTT.